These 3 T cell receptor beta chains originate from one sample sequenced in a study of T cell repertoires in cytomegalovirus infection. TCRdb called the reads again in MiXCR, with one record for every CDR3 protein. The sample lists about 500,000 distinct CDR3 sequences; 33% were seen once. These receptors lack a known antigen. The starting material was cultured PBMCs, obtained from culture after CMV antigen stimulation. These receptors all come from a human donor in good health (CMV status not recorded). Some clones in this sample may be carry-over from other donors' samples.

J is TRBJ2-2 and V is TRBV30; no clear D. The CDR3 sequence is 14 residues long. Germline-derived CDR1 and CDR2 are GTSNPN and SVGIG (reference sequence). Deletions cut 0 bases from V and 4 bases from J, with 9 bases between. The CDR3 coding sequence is TGTGCCTGGAGTGTACAAGGATCCACCGGGGAGCTGTTTTTT. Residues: CAWSVQGSTGELFF.

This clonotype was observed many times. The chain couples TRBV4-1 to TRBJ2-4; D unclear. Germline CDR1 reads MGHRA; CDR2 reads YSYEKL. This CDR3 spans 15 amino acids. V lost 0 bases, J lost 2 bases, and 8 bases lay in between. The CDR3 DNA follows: TGCGCCAGCAGCCAAGATCCGGGTACCAAAAACATTCAGTACTTC. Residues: CASSQDPGTKNIQYF.

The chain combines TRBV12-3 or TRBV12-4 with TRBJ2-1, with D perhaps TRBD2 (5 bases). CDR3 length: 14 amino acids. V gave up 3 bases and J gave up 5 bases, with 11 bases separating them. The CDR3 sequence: CASSFSDGNNEQFF. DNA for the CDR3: TGTGCCAGCAGTTTCAGTGACGGGAACAATGAGCAGTTCTTC.